Listed below are T cell receptor beta chains from one sample, sequenced in a study of cytomegalovirus exposure and HLA in healthy donors. Some clones are missing from TCRdb's copy, which holds only in-frame ones; the method was immunoSEQ multiplex PCR. The profile covers over 200,000 clones, with 75% to 85% appearing a single time and around 2.9% taken by the ten largest. The sequencing sample was made of PBMCs. The receptors were sampled from a woman aged 55-70 years in good health and CMV-seropositive. Both conserved end residues are part of each CDR3. The D gene is left open where the match is weak. The size of a clone is reported for some rows only, either as once, few or many, or as a class for expanded clones.

J gene: TRBJ2-5; V gene: TRBV28; D gene: TRBD2; clone size: -; CDR3 protein: CATLTPPGREGQETQYF; CDR3 DNA: TGTGCCACCCTAACCCCCCCGGGGCGGGAGGGCCAAGAGACCCAGTACTTC
J gene: TRBJ2-7; V gene: TRBV30; D gene: TRBD1; clone size: -; CDR3 protein: CAWSSKTGAYPPYEQYF; CDR3 DNA: TGTGCCTGGAGTTCTAAAACAGGGGCCTACCCCCCCTACGAGCAGTACTTC
J gene: TRBJ2-3; V gene: TRBV10-3; D gene: -; clone size: -; CDR3 protein: CATQITDTQYF; CDR3 DNA: TGTGCCACCCAGATAACGGATACGCAGTATTTT
J gene: TRBJ2-7; V gene: TRBV6-5; D gene: -; clone size: -; CDR3 protein: CASRLRDTSYEQYF; CDR3 DNA: TGTGCCAGCAGATTACGGGACACCTCCTACGAGCAGTACTTC
J gene: TRBJ1-6; V gene: TRBV6-1; D gene: TRBD1; clone size: -; CDR3 protein: CASTGQGGSPLHF; CDR3 DNA: TGTGCCAGCACGGGACAGGGGGGTTCACCCCTCCACTTT
J gene: TRBJ1-2; V gene: TRBV5-1; D gene: -; clone size: -; CDR3 protein: CASSLTNTNYGYTF; CDR3 DNA: TGCGCCAGCAGCTTGACAAACACTAACTATGGCTACACCTTC
J gene: TRBJ2-3; V gene: TRBV11-3; D gene: TRBD2; clone size: -; CDR3 protein: CASSLSPAGDDTQYF; CDR3 DNA: TGTGCCAGCAGCTTATCGCCAGCGGGAGACGATACGCAGTATTTT
J gene: TRBJ2-7; V gene: TRBV6-6; D gene: TRBD1; clone size: few; CDR3 protein: CASSYQGQGKYEQYF; CDR3 DNA: TGTGCCAGCAGTTACCAGGGACAGGGTAAATACGAGCAGTACTTC
J gene: TRBJ2-3; V gene: TRBV28; D gene: TRBD2; clone size: -; CDR3 protein: CASGAGDSTDTQYF; CDR3 DNA: TGTGCCAGCGGAGCGGGGGATAGCACAGATACGCAGTATTTT
J gene: TRBJ2-7; V gene: TRBV5-8; D gene: TRBD1; clone size: -; CDR3 protein: CASSYPGQTYEQYF; CDR3 DNA: TGTGCCAGCAGCTACCCGGGACAGACCTACGAGCAGTACTTC
J gene: TRBJ1-4; V gene: TRBV5-6; D gene: -; clone size: -; CDR3 protein: CASSKRGSGEKLFF; CDR3 DNA: TGTGCCAGCAGCAAAAGGGGGTCGGGTGAAAAACTGTTTTTT
J gene: TRBJ1-1; V gene: TRBV11-2; D gene: -; clone size: -; CDR3 protein: CASSLVSQGLSTEAFF; CDR3 DNA: TGTGCCAGCAGCTTAGTTTCGCAGGGGTTGTCCACTGAAGCTTTCTTT
J gene: TRBJ2-3; V gene: TRBV5-1; D gene: TRBD2; clone size: -; CDR3 protein: CASSLEVSGYTQYF; CDR3 DNA: TGCGCCAGCAGCTTGGAAGTTAGCGGGTATACGCAGTATTTT
J gene: TRBJ1-1; V gene: TRBV7-9; D gene: -; clone size: once; CDR3 protein: CSSSPSTRDTEAFF; CDR3 DNA: TGTTCCAGCAGCCCGTCGACGAGGGACACTGAAGCTTTCTTT
J gene: TRBJ2-5; V gene: TRBV18; D gene: TRBD1; clone size: once; CDR3 protein: CASSRTGAQETQYF; CDR3 DNA: TGTGCCAGCTCGCGCACAGGGGCCCAAGAGACCCAGTACTTC
J gene: TRBJ1-1; V gene: TRBV30; D gene: TRBD1; clone size: -; CDR3 protein: CARTGDLTEAFF; CDR3 DNA: TGTGCCCGAACAGGGGATCTTACTGAAGCTTTCTTT
J gene: TRBJ2-7; V gene: TRBV6-5; D gene: TRBD1; clone size: -; CDR3 protein: CASSRDSITTYEQYF; CDR3 DNA: TGTGCCAGCAGCCGGGACAGCATAACCACCTACGAGCAGTACTTC
J gene: TRBJ2-5; V gene: TRBV29-1; D gene: TRBD2; clone size: -; CDR3 protein: CSVAVRGAGETQYF; CDR3 DNA: TGCAGCGTTGCCGTGCGGGGGGCTGGGGAGACCCAGTACTTC
J gene: TRBJ1-1; V gene: TRBV7-9; D gene: TRBD1; clone size: -; CDR3 protein: CASSLQGAGTEAFF; CDR3 DNA: TGTGCCAGCAGCCTACAGGGGGCAGGGACTGAAGCTTTCTTT
J gene: TRBJ2-3; V gene: TRBV30; D gene: -; clone size: -; CDR3 protein: CAWSELFTDTQYF; CDR3 DNA: TGCGCCTGGAGTGAACTATTCACAGATACGCAGTATTTT
J gene: TRBJ1-2; V gene: TRBV18; D gene: TRBD1; clone size: -; CDR3 protein: CASSADWTGLNYGYTF; CDR3 DNA: TGTGCCAGCTCAGCTGACTGGACAGGGCTAAACTATGGCTACACCTTC
J gene: TRBJ2-2; V gene: TRBV12-1; D gene: -; clone size: -; CDR3 protein: CASSVLRVTGHTNTGELFF; CDR3 DNA: TGTGCCAGCAGCGTCCTTAGGGTAACGGGACACACGAACACCGGGGAGCTGTTTTTT
J gene: TRBJ2-5; V gene: TRBV6-5; D gene: -; clone size: -; CDR3 protein: CASTPGLHQETQYF; CDR3 DNA: TGTGCCAGCACCCCGGGACTCCACCAAGAGACCCAGTACTTC
J gene: TRBJ2-5; V gene: TRBV7-2; D gene: TRBD2; clone size: -; CDR3 protein: CASSPRGSLETQYF; CDR3 DNA: TGTGCCAGCAGCCCGCGGGGGAGCCTGGAGACCCAGTACTTC
J gene: TRBJ2-3; V gene: TRBV2; D gene: -; clone size: -; CDR3 protein: CASSERGRTDTQYF; CDR3 DNA: TGTGCCAGCAGTGAAAGGGGTCGCACAGATACGCAGTATTTT
J gene: TRBJ2-4; V gene: TRBV5-1; D gene: -; clone size: -; CDR3 protein: CASSPDSGGIQYF; CDR3 DNA: TGCGCCAGCAGCCCTGATAGCGGAGGTATTCAGTACTTC
J gene: TRBJ1-5; V gene: TRBV5-3; D gene: -; clone size: few; CDR3 protein: CARSLGFWEDQPQHF; CDR3 DNA: TGTGCCAGAAGCTTGGGGTTTTGGGAGGATCAGCCCCAGCATTTT
J gene: TRBJ1-1; V gene: TRBV28; D gene: -; clone size: few; CDR3 protein: CASSSGFFTEAFF; CDR3 DNA: TGTGCCAGCAGTTCAGGGTTTTTCACTGAAGCTTTCTTT
J gene: TRBJ1-1; V gene: TRBV5-4; D gene: -; clone size: -; CDR3 protein: CASSLWGAAEAFF; CDR3 DNA: TGTGCCAGCAGCTTGTGGGGCGCGGCTGAAGCTTTCTTT
J gene: TRBJ1-6; V gene: TRBV7-2; D gene: -; clone size: few; CDR3 protein: CASSLGGGGANSPLHF; CDR3 DNA: TGTGCCAGCAGCTTAGGGGGTGGGGGGGCTAATTCACCCCTCCACTTT
J gene: TRBJ2-2; V gene: TRBV5-4; D gene: TRBD2; clone size: -; CDR3 protein: CASSPFEGGGAWGELFF; CDR3 DNA: TGTGCCAGCAGCCCATTCGAGGGCGGGGGGGCCTGGGGGGAGCTGTTTTTT
J gene: TRBJ2-3; V gene: TRBV6-1; D gene: -; clone size: -; CDR3 protein: CASSGRQSMVRTDTQYF; CDR3 DNA: TGTGCCAGCAGTGGGCGACAGTCCATGGTCCGCACAGATACGCAGTATTTT